This note documents a single T cell receptor (beta chain) sequence. Its antigen specificity is not known. The record has no base qualities; no much larger clone is one base away. In light of the paper, this sample's time point label describes: newly diagnosed, previously untreated cHL patient sample. A Miltenyi CD4+ T cell isolation kit was used for magnetic negative selection to purify CD4+ T cells from thawed PBMCs. PBMCs from patients with newly diagnosed, previously untreated classical Hodgkin lymphoma were sequenced as a comparison group for the relapsed/refractory trial patients. Peripheral blood was collected in 8 mL Vacutainer Cell Preparation Tubes, from which PBMCs were isolated by centrifugation and then cryopreserved. Purified CD4+ and CD8+ fractions were prepared only for cases in which an additional PBMC sample was available. On LS columns in a quadroMACS separator, the magnetically labelled cells were depleted, and the flow-through was collected as the purified fraction.

The sample originates from a study of PD-1 blockade in classical Hodgkin lymphoma (dated by TCRdb to about 2020). Some background on the complete study: To define a peripheral blood immune signature of response to PD-1 blockade in classical Hodgkin lymphoma, the study combined TCR beta sequencing with CyTOF. Study-wide conclusions, independent of this receptor: Only a single clinical trial cohort was studied, and what caused the repertoire differences, possibly disease activity or prior therapy, remained undefined. Baseline TCR diversity was reported to be lower in newly diagnosed patients than in healthy donors and to be lower still in relapsed/refractory patients.

The Qiagen DNeasy kit was used to extract genomic DNA both from unsorted PBMCs and from the negatively selected CD4+ and CD8+ fractions. TCR beta CDR3 regions were subjected to amplification by immunoSEQ multiplex PCR with primers that anneal to V and J segments. A synthetic immune receptor repertoire was used to minimize amplification bias, and any remaining bias was removed computationally after sequencing. The study's processing was this. Custom Python scripts were used to quantify repertoire diversity as the Shannon entropy index. The unsorted, CD4+ and CD8+ repertoires were each analyzed separately, with the exception of combined analyses, where CD4+ and CD8+ sequences were merged in silico. TCRdb re-hosts the immuneACCESS table, in-frame sequences only. Its copies lack some clones; in the studies checked, an unresolved V gene accounts for under half of them, and the cause for the rest is not known. Clonal size and the V and J genes are those of that table, whereas D and trimming came from the DNA. Counted in this sample were some 21,000 clones; under 85% of them appeared once. The biggest ten clones account for less than 1.5% of the sample.

Per the germline V gene, SNHLY is the CDR1 and FYNNEI is the CDR2. The germline V and J ends show losses of 6 bases and 2 bases respectively, and no gene match explains 1 base of the junction. The CDR3 has 12 amino acids, counting the end cysteine and phenylalanine. Only the CDR3 portion is preserved as DNA: 36 bases, with reading frame beginning at the first base. Sequenced material: CD4+ T cells from blood. The source of this sequence is a human donor with classical Hodgkin lymphoma. Recombination connected TRBV2 to TRBJ2-7; 7 central bases correspond to TRBD1. The sequence in DNA is TGTGCCAGCAGGGGGACAGCCTACGAGCAGTACTTC. Translated, this is CASRGTAYEQYF.